One sample yielded the 14 T cell receptor beta chains listed below, sequenced in a study of T cell responses to AZD1222 COVID-19 vaccine. The method was immunoSEQ multiplex PCR; TCRdb's version includes in-frame clones alone and lacks a portion of them. This table holds around 130,000 clones, about nine tenths found once. Sequencing used peripheral blood, obtained on day 0 of AZD1222 vaccination. These TCRs come from an adult in good health.

The V call is TRBV7-2, the J call TRBJ2-1; the D is unclear. Trimming stripped 1 base from V and 4 bases from J, with 11 bases between. The CDR3 contains 15 residues. Germline V gives CDR1 SGHTA, CDR2 FQGNSA. The CDR3 loop is CASSLGMGGYNEQFF. The CDR3 DNA reads as TGTGCCAGCAGCTTAGGCATGGGTGGTTACAATGAGCAGTTCTTC.

The chain combines TRBV11-2 with TRBJ2-5, with 9 bases lining up with TRBD1. With 1 base clipped from V and 4 bases from J, the junction kept 13 bases outside the gene matches. Germline loops: CDR1 SGHAT, CDR2 FQNNGV. The CDR3 contains 18 residues. CDR3 sequence (DNA): TGTGCCAGCAGCTTAGGTTGGGGGACAGGGAGAATCCGAGAGACCCAGTACTTC. It translates to CASSLGWGTGRIRETQYF.

DNA of the CDR3: TGCGCCAGCAGCTTGGAATCAGGGATCTCTTCACCCCTCCACTTT. Translation: CASSLESGISSPLHF. The J gene is TRBJ1-6, the V gene TRBV5-1; weak D call: TRBD1 (5 bases). Germline V gene data show CDR1 as SGHRS and CDR2 as YFSETQ. Trimming stripped 0 bases from V and 9 bases from J, with 13 bases between. The CDR3 sequence is 15 residues long. The variable domain in full, completed from reference TRBV5-1 and TRBJ1-6, reads KAGVTQTPRYLIKTRGQQVTLSCSPISGHRSVSWYQQTPGQGLQFLFEYFSETQRNKGNFPGRFSGRQFSNSRSEMNVSTLELGDSALYLCASSLESGISSPLHFGNGTRLTVT.

The CDR3 protein is CASGYPPGTSRAAQPQHF. CDR3 nucleotide sequence: TGTGCTAGTGGTTACCCCCCCGGGACTTCTCGGGCAGCCCAGCCCCAGCATTTT. The chain combines TRBV12-5 with TRBJ1-5, with a possible D match to TRBD1 (5 bases). V lost 4 bases and J 7 bases, leaving 26 bases between the germline ends. CDR1 and CDR2 (germline): LGHNT, FRNRAP. There are 18 residues in the CDR3.

This clone showed up just a few times. This chain connects TRBV29-1 to TRBJ2-3; D gene uncertain. The V gene's germline CDR1 is SQVTM and CDR2 ANQGSEA. The V gene lost 6 bases and the J gene lost 9 bases, with 13 bases spanning the gap. This CDR3 is 11 amino acids long. CDR3 amino acids: CSVAEVGTQYF. The CDR3, as DNA: TGCAGCGTCGCTGAGGTAGGAACGCAGTATTTT.

The chain employs TRBV2 and TRBJ2-1; 7 bases are a match to TRBD2. Germline V lookup: CDR1 SNHLY, CDR2 FYNNEI. The CDR3 is 16 amino acids. V was pared by 6 bases and J by 2 bases, with 10 bases of the junction left unmatched. The CDR3 coding sequence is TGTGCCAGCAGCCCCCGCGGGGGTCAAACCTACAATGAGCAGTTCTTC. Its translation: CASSPRGGQTYNEQFF.

The J gene is TRBJ1-2, the V gene TRBV27; no clear D. The CDR3 runs to 15 residues. Germline V gene lookup returns CDR1 MNHEY and CDR2 SMNVEV (reference sequence). The V end lost 4 bases, the J end lost 4 bases, and 16 bases lay between the germline ends. CDR3 nucleotide sequence: TGTGCCAGCAGTTCCCCCCGGACGGCCTCCTATGGCTACACCTTC. It is translated as CASSSPRTASYGYTF.

Only a few counts were recorded for this clone. The chain uses TRBV11-2 and TRBJ2-7; D gene uncertain. This CDR3 has 13 residues. CDR1 and CDR2 (germline): SGHAT, FQNNGV. Trimming took 6 bases from V and 3 from J, leaving 12 bases between them. CDR3 protein: CASSRAPDYEQYF. CDR3 in DNA: TGTGCCAGCAGTAGGGCCCCTGACTACGAGCAGTACTTC.

The gene calls are TRBV28 and TRBJ1-5, with D hard to call. Trimming cost V 4 bases and J 6 bases, with 13 bases left between them. The length of the CDR3 is 14 residues. The V gene's germline CDR1 is MDHEN and CDR2 SYDVKM. CDR3 loop: CASSSSVSVQPQHF. For the CDR3, the DNA is TGTGCCAGCAGTTCCTCAGTTTCCGTTCAGCCCCAGCATTTT.

This sequence joins TRBV6-6 and TRBJ2-7, with TRBD1 identical over 9 bases. The J segment lost 2 bases and the V segment lost 7 bases, leaving 6 bases of the junction unmatched. The length of the CDR3 is 14 residues. CDR1 is MNHNY, CDR2 SVGAGI, per germline (reference sequence). DNA of the CDR3: TGTGCCAGCAAACAGGGGGCGCGTCCCTACGAGCAGTACTTC. As protein: CASKQGARPYEQYF.

The chain couples TRBV29-1 to TRBJ2-1; 11 nucleotides match TRBD2. Germline V CDR1 and CDR2: SQVTM, ANQGSEA. The ends lost 4 bases at V and 5 bases at J; junction bases unmatched: 4. The CDR3 covers 14 residues. CDR3 sequence: CSVVGLAGNNEQFF. The DNA of the CDR3 is TGCAGCGTTGTCGGACTAGCGGGTAACAATGAGCAGTTCTTC.

V gene TRBV7-9 combines with J gene TRBJ1-4; D call uncertain. Germline CDR1 is SEHNR and CDR2 is FQNEAQ (reference sequence). V was shortened by 1 base and J by 6 bases, with 12 bases between the two germline ends. The CDR3 is 15 amino acids. CDR3 protein: CASSLGYGLHEKLFF. The CDR3 region has the DNA TGTGCCAGCAGCTTAGGATACGGTTTACATGAAAAACTGTTTTTT.

The chain is built from TRBV6-6 and TRBJ1-5, with TRBD1 as a possible D gene (5 bases). The CDR3 contains 13 residues. Germline CDR1 MNHNY, CDR2 SVGAGI (reference sequence). V was shortened by 5 bases and J by 1 base, with 6 bases between the two germline ends. As DNA, the CDR3 is TGTGCCAGCAGTCGACAGAGCAATCAGCCCCAGCATTTT. Amino acid sequence: CASSRQSNQPQHF.

V and J are TRBV4-2 and TRBJ2-2; tentatively, D is TRBD2 (6 bases). Germline-derived CDR1 and CDR2 are LGHNA and YNFKEQ. This CDR3 is built from 14 residues. The V gene lost 3 bases and the J gene lost 4 bases, with 9 bases spanning the gap. The CDR3 spells CASSQAGSTGELFF. CDR3 nucleotide sequence: TGTGCCAGCAGCCAGGCGGGGAGCACCGGGGAGCTGTTTTTT.